Shown below are 14 T cell receptor beta chains from a single sample sequenced in a study of blood T cells in healthy people across ages. Sample-barcoded 5' priming and a J-beta primer mix drove a second PCR of about 6 to 12 cycles. MiXCR was run by TCRdb on the 5' RACE reads, yielding one entry per CDR3 protein. Found here are 650,000 or so distinct CDR3 sequences, over 40% of them singletons; the top ten hold roughly 14%. Material: blood. The receptors originated from a woman aged 80 or over in good health.

Worth noting for this clonotype: The germline gene is not matched at one end of the junction; a read error may be the cause. The V gene is TRBV7-2, the J gene TRBJ1-5, with D perhaps TRBD1 (6 bases). Germline CDR1 reads SGHTA; CDR2 reads FQGNSA. The CDR3 spans 16 residues. The CDR3 bases are TGTGCCAGCAGCTTAGCGGCAGGGGCCCCCAATCAGTCCCAGCATTTT. It translates to CASSLAAGAPNQSQHF.

This clonotype came up many times. The chain recombines TRBV12-3 or TRBV12-4 with TRBJ2-1; D gene unclear. This CDR3 contains 11 residues. V lost 0 bases and J lost 9, with 3 bases in between. CDR3 region: CASSLAGEQFF. In DNA, the CDR3 is TGTGCCAGCAGTTTAGCGGGTGAGCAGTTCTTC.

The chain uses TRBV20-1 and TRBJ2-5; 9 positions agree with TRBD1. V lost 6 bases, J lost 11 bases, and 16 bases stayed unmatched. The CDR3 spans 14 residues. CDR1 is DFQATT and CDR2 is SNEGSKA in the germline V gene (reference sequence). The CDR3 coding sequence is TGCAGTGCGGTCCCCGGGACAGGGCTCAATGGGCAGTACTTC. Its protein is CSAVPGTGLNGQYF.

This clonotype has just one count. The rearrangement joins TRBV20-1 to TRBJ1-5, with D perhaps matching TRBD1 (6 bases). This CDR3 is built from 15 residues. The ends were cut back, 1 base at V and 1 base at J, with 11 bases in the middle. Germline CDR1 is DFQATT and CDR2 is SNEGSKA (reference sequence). The CDR3 spells CSARVTGGSNQPQHF. CDR3 DNA: TGCAGTGCTAGAGTTACGGGGGGCAGCAATCAGCCCCAGCATTTT.

The V call is TRBV29-1, the J call TRBJ2-7; tentatively, D is TRBD2 (5 bases). Germline loops: CDR1 SQVTM, CDR2 ANQGSEA. The CDR3 contains 12 residues. V dropped 6 bases and J dropped 6 bases, with 15 bases sitting between them. The CDR3 DNA reads TGCAGCGTGCCCGGGAAGGGATTCGAGCAGTACTTC. Translated, it gives CSVPGKGFEQYF.

The chain couples TRBV4-3 to TRBJ1-6; D ambiguous. Trimming took off 4 bases at V and 9 bases at J, with 10 bases between the two ends. Germline V gives CDR1 LGHNA, CDR2 YSLEER. This CDR3 is 13 amino acids long. The CDR3 protein is CASSPMLGSPLHF. In nucleotides, the CDR3 is TGCGCCAGCAGCCCAATGTTGGGTTCACCCCTCCACTTT.

This clonotype has a count of ten or more. The chain uses TRBV6-5 and TRBJ2-3, with TRBD1 matching over 9 bases. This CDR3 has 15 residues. Trimming at V came to 6 bases and at J to 5 bases, leaving 9 bases not matched to a gene. Germline values: CDR1 MNHEY, CDR2 SVGAGI. The CDR3 spells CASSPPGQGVDTQYF. CDR3 DNA: TGTGCCAGCAGCCCTCCGGGACAGGGTGTAGATACGCAGTATTTT.

The chain links TRBV20-1 to TRBJ1-1; 7 bases line up with TRBD1. With V trimmed by 5 bases and J by 0 bases, 3 bases remained unmatched. Per germline, CDR1 DFQATT and CDR2 SNEGSKA (reference sequence). The CDR3 consists of 13 residues. CDR3 bases: TGCAGTGCTCAGGGACAGTTGAACACTGAAGCTTTCTTT. Translated: CSAQGQLNTEAFF.

The sample holds one count of this clonotype. The chain has TRBV3-1 and TRBJ2-7, with D unclear. This CDR3 has 12 amino acids. CDR1 is LGHDT and CDR2 is YNNKEL in the germline V gene (reference sequence). The V gene lost 1 base and the J gene lost 5 bases, with 6 bases spanning the gap. CDR3 sequence (DNA): TGTGCCAGCAGCCAAGGTCAGGACGAGCAGTACTTC. Its protein product is CASSQGQDEQYF.

Worth noting for this clonotype: This may be a read error, as it is one base from a much larger clone. The gene calls are TRBV10-3 and TRBJ2-1, with D possibly matching TRBD2 (5 bases). Germline CDR1 ENHRY, CDR2 SYGVKD. The CDR3 contains 13 residues. DNA of the CDR3: TGTGCCAGCAGTTCGTTGCCTGGGAGTGAGCAGTTCTTC. Translation gives CASSSLPGSEQFF.

This clonotype has a count of ten or more. The J gene is TRBJ2-7, the V gene TRBV5-1; D remains unclear. There are 14 residues in the CDR3. CDR1 is SGHRS, CDR2 YFSETQ, per germline. Trimming pared 4 bases from V and 0 bases from J, leaving 11 bases between. The CDR3 DNA is TGCGCCAGCAGCCCTGACCCCGGCTCCTACGAGCAGTACTTC. Encoded protein: CASSPDPGSYEQYF.

This clonotype was found many times. This chain uses TRBV20-1 with TRBJ1-6; no definite D call. Trimming stripped 1 base from V and 7 bases from J, with 11 bases between. Germline CDR1 DFQATT, CDR2 SNEGSKA (reference sequence). The CDR3 contains 14 residues. Here the CDR3 reads CSARVPGGNSPLHF. The CDR3 nucleotides read TGCAGTGCTAGAGTGCCCGGAGGGAATTCACCCCTCCACTTT.

The DNA for the CDR3 is TGCGCCAGCAGCCAAGAACGCTGGGGGAGCTCCTACGAGCAGTACTTC. Its translation: CASSQERWGSSYEQYF. The rearrangement uses TRBV4-3 and TRBJ2-7; perhaps D is TRBD1 or TRBD2 (5 bases each). Trimming pared 0 bases from V and 0 bases from J, leaving 12 bases between. CDR1 is LGHNA and CDR2 is YSLEER in the germline V gene. This CDR3 comprises 16 residues.

J is TRBJ2-3 and V is TRBV5-1, with TRBD2 as a possible D gene (5 bases). CDR1 is SGHRS, CDR2 YFSETQ, per germline. V was shortened by 1 base and J by 6 bases, with 18 bases between the two germline ends. The length of the CDR3 is 16 residues. The DNA for the CDR3 is TGCGCCAGCAGCTTGCCCGGGGTTCGGTCGGGTGATACGCAGTATTTT. Encoded protein: CASSLPGVRSGDTQYF.